The sequence of this TCR beta chain was determined in a study of control samples from healthy donors and cancer patients. Profiling relied on immunoSEQ multiplex PCR, and the TCRdb table lists in-frame clones only, not all of them. This sample has over 150,000 clones, with 90% to 95% found just once. CDR1 is SGHRS and CDR2 is YFSETQ in the germline V gene. V was cut by 6 bases and J by 0 bases, with 13 bases left in between. CDR3 length: 14 residues. This clonotype originated in a man between 60 and 70 years old with colorectal cancer. J is TRBJ2-7 and V is TRBV5-1; D perhaps matches TRBD2 (5 bases). Sequenced material: PBMCs. DNA for the CDR3: TGCGCCAGCAAACCGGTAACTAGCTCCTACGAGCAGTACTTC. Amino acids: CASKPVTSSYEQYF.